One and the same sample provided the 23 T cell receptor beta chains below, sequenced in a study of shared T cell receptors in the human thymus. Only in-frame clones appear in the TCRdb table, and some are missing; sequencing was by immunoSEQ multiplex PCR. The data hold hundreds of thousands of clones, with about 80% observed a single time. Another study also made use of these data, one on human thymus T cells.

Sample: thymocytes. All receptors come from a boy younger than two with a congenital heart defect.

The J gene is TRBJ2-5, the V gene TRBV4-1, with TRBD2 identical over 7 bases. The CDR3 is 15 residues long. The junction had 10 bases not matched to a gene; V was cut back by 4 bases and J by 5 bases. Germline CDR1 reads MGHRA; CDR2 reads YSYEKL. The CDR3 region is CASSLLSREGETQYF. CDR3 nucleotide sequence: TGCGCCAGCAGCCTACTTAGCAGGGAGGGGGAGACCCAGTACTTC.

The chain couples TRBV14 to TRBJ2-5, with 11 bases identical to TRBD2. Germline CDR1 SGHDN, CDR2 FVKESK. Trimming at V came to 4 bases and at J to 3 bases, leaving 10 bases not matched to a gene. This CDR3 region has 17 residues. CDR3 DNA sequence: TGTGCCAGCAGCCCCCCGAGCCTAGCGGGAGGCGAAGAGACCCAGTACTTC. It codes for CASSPPSLAGGEETQYF.

The rearrangement joins TRBV7-2 to TRBJ2-1, with D maybe TRBD2 (6 bases). The CDR3 totals 19 residues. Trimming left V 5 bases short and J 4 bases short, with 27 bases between. Germline-derived CDR1 and CDR2 are SGHTA and FQGNSA. CDR3 DNA sequence: TGTGCCAGCAGCCCCCAGGGACGGGAATTTGTGGGAGGTTACAATGAGCAGTTCTTC. This gives the protein CASSPQGREFVGGYNEQFF.

The chain recombines TRBV7-2 with TRBJ2-7, with 7 bases matching TRBD1. The CDR3 extends over 18 amino acids. Trimming cost V 10 bases and J 6 bases; bases outside gene matches: 27. Per germline, CDR1 SGHTA and CDR2 FQGNSA. CDR3: CATYTTNPETGLRVEQYF. The CDR3 DNA is TGTGCCACCTACACGACTAACCCGGAGACAGGGCTAAGGGTCGAGCAGTACTTC. Drawing the rest from reference TRBV7-2 and TRBJ2-7, the complete variable domain is GAGVSQSPSNKVTEKGKDVELRCDPISGHTALYWYRQSLGQGLEFLIYFQGNSAPDKSGLPSDRFSAERTGGSVSTLTIQRTQQEDSAVYLCATYTTNPETGLRVEQYFGPGTRLTVT.

The chain combines TRBV25-1 with TRBJ2-1; 8 positions match TRBD2. CDR3 length: 17 residues. Germline V gene data show CDR1 as MGHDK and CDR2 as SYGVNS. J lost 4 bases, V lost 2 bases, and 10 bases had no gene match. For the CDR3, the DNA is TGTGCCAGCAGTGAACGGGAGGGCGGGAGGTCATACAATGAGCAGTTCTTC. Protein product: CASSEREGGRSYNEQFF.

This chain uses TRBV27 with TRBJ1-1, with D perhaps matching TRBD1 (5 bases). V lost 7 bases to trimming and J lost 0 bases, with 18 bases between them. CDR3 length equals 16 residues. Looked up from germline, CDR1 is MNHEY and CDR2 is SMNVEV (reference sequence). The DNA of the CDR3 is TGTGCCAGCACCCCCTTAAGGGCAGGGATGAACACTGAAGCTTTCTTT. It codes for CASTPLRAGMNTEAFF.

To note about this clone: In this CDR3 the conserved last residue, phenylalanine or tryptophan, is missing, so a read error is likely. The limits of the CDR3 on the DNA are not certain, so only TCRdb's listed CDR3 is given. This sequence joins TRBV4-1 and TRBJ2-7; the table's D call TRBD2 went unverified against the DNA. Per germline, CDR1 MGHRA and CDR2 YSYEKL. Counting both end residues, the CDR3 totals 10 amino acids. The CDR3 reads CASSQAPTSG.

The rearrangement uses TRBV6-5 and TRBJ2-7; 8 nucleotides align to TRBD2. Trimming removed 2 bases from V and 6 bases from J; junction bases left unmatched: 9. Germline-derived CDR1 and CDR2 are MNHEY and SVGAGI. The CDR3 runs to 15 residues. CDR3 bases: TGTGCCAGCAGTTACCGGCTAGCGGGTCGTCTCGAGCAGTACTTC. This translates into CASSYRLAGRLEQYF.

Only one count was recorded for this clone. The gene calls are TRBV11-3 and TRBJ2-7; 8 bases match TRBD2. Germline V gene sequence: CDR1 SGHNT, CDR2 YENEEA. V dropped 2 bases and J dropped 5; count of bases not matched to a gene: 8. This CDR3 has 15 residues. In nucleotides, the CDR3 is TGTGCCAGCAGCTTAATGGCGGGAGGCCCCCACGAGCAGTACTTC. Protein: CASSLMAGGPHEQYF.

This clone was recorded a few times. The V and J genes are TRBV7-3 and TRBJ1-2; no firm D call. Trimming cost V 2 bases and J 11 bases, with 15 bases left between them. The V gene's germline CDR1 is SGHTA and CDR2 FQGTGA. CDR3 size: 13 residues. CDR3 sequence: CASSLWSGGAYTF. The CDR3 DNA is TGTGCCAGCAGCTTATGGTCCGGAGGAGCATACACCTTC.

The chain couples TRBV12-5 to TRBJ1-1; 9 nucleotides match TRBD1. The junction had 12 bases not matched to a gene; V was cut back by 2 bases and J by 2 bases. The V gene's germline CDR1 is LGHNT and CDR2 FRNRAP. The CDR3 is 18 residues long. The CDR3 sequence: CASGLYLGDRARNTEAFF. The CDR3 DNA sequence: TGTGCTAGTGGTTTGTACCTCGGGGACAGGGCTCGAAACACTGAAGCTTTCTTT.

The rearrangement links TRBV5-1 to TRBJ2-3; D remains unclear. V was clipped by 6 bases and J by 0 bases, with 11 bases between them. Germline lookup yields CDR1 SGHRS and CDR2 YFSETQ. CDR3 length: 14 amino acids. The CDR3 DNA follows: TGCGCCAGCAACCCTGGCAGTAGCACAGATACGCAGTATTTT. It translates to CASNPGSSTDTQYF.

The chain has TRBV5-5 and TRBJ2-7; TRBD1 matches at 12 bases. Looked up from germline, CDR1 is SGHKS and CDR2 is YYEKEE (reference sequence). The length of the CDR3 is 15 residues. Trimming removed 4 bases from V and 6 bases from J; junction bases left unmatched: 8. CDR3 loop: CASSPTGTGGPEQYF. The CDR3 DNA reads TGTGCCAGCAGCCCCACCGGGACAGGGGGCCCCGAGCAGTACTTC.

The chain joins TRBV27 to TRBJ2-2; 8 nucleotides match TRBD1. Germline V gene data show CDR1 as MNHEY and CDR2 as SMNVEV (reference sequence). V lost 9 bases to trimming and J lost 0 bases; unmatched junction nucleotides: 3. This CDR3 region has 14 residues. CDR3 in DNA: TGTGCCAGTGGCAGGGGGCCGAACACCGGGGAGCTGTTTTTT. Its translation: CASGRGPNTGELFF.

The chain uses TRBV28 and TRBJ1-3; D is possibly TRBD1 (6 bases). Trimming took 8 bases from V and 0 from J, leaving 8 bases between them. Germline V gene data show CDR1 as MDHEN and CDR2 as SYDVKM. CDR3 length: 13 residues. CDR3 DNA: TGTGCCAGCCGGGACACCTCTGGAAACACCATATATTTT. This encodes CASRDTSGNTIYF.

The chain links TRBV18 to TRBJ2-7; 10 bases align to TRBD2. The CDR3 totals 17 residues. Germline values: CDR1 KGHSH, CDR2 LQKENI. V gave up 8 bases and J gave up 3 bases; unmatched junction bases: 16. CDR3 sequence: CASQGGPGLAGDYEQYF. The CDR3 DNA sequence: TGTGCCAGCCAGGGGGGCCCCGGGCTAGCGGGAGACTACGAGCAGTACTTC.

The rearrangement links TRBV28 to TRBJ1-5; 9 positions match TRBD1. V was clipped by 6 bases and J by 4 bases; unmatched bases: 4. This CDR3 has 14 residues. Germline V gene lookup returns CDR1 MDHEN and CDR2 SYDVKM. The CDR3 nucleotides are TGTGCCAGCAGCGCTGGACAGGGGAATCAGCCCCAGCATTTT. Translation: CASSAGQGNQPQHF.

This clone was seen only a few times. This sequence joins TRBV28 and TRBJ2-1; a weak D match, TRBD1 (6 bases). The CDR3 runs 16 residues. V lost 2 bases, J lost 0 bases, and 11 bases lay in between. Germline loops: CDR1 MDHEN, CDR2 SYDVKM. CDR3 residues: CASSLGTPSSYNEQFF. In DNA, the CDR3 is TGTGCCAGCAGTTTAGGGACACCGAGCTCCTACAATGAGCAGTTCTTC.

The genes are TRBV27 and TRBJ2-2; 11 nucleotides agree with TRBD2. CDR1 and CDR2 from the germline V gene are MNHEY and SMNVEV (reference sequence). With V trimmed by 3 bases and J by 6 bases, 6 bases remained unmatched. The CDR3 extends over 16 amino acids. CDR3 DNA sequence: TGTGCCAGCAGTTTGGGTCTAGCGGGAGGTCCCGGGGAGCTGTTTTTT. It translates to CASSLGLAGGPGELFF.

This clone was recorded a few times. This chain links TRBV19 with TRBJ1-5; a weak D match, TRBD1 (5 bases). Germline CDR1 reads LNHDA; CDR2 reads SQIVND (reference sequence). CDR3 length: 15 residues. V lost 4 bases and J lost 2, with 12 bases in between. The CDR3: CASSTPGRRNQPQHF. CDR3 DNA sequence: TGTGCCAGTAGTACTCCAGGGCGTCGCAATCAGCCCCAGCATTTT. Based on the CDR3 plus reference TRBV19 and TRBJ1-5, the full variable domain is DGGITQSPKYLFRKEGQNVTLSCEQNLNHDAMYWYRQDPGQGLRLIYYSQIVNDFQKGDIAEGYSVSREKKESFPLTVTSAQKNPTAFYLCASSTPGRRNQPQHFGDGTRLSIL.

The V call is TRBV11-2, the J call TRBJ1-1, with a possible D match to TRBD1 (5 bases). Germline lookup yields CDR1 SGHAT and CDR2 FQNNGV. V lost 0 bases to trimming and J lost 0 bases, with 14 bases between them. The CDR3 has 17 residues. Here the CDR3 reads CASSLDQVRALNTEAFF. As DNA, the CDR3 is TGTGCCAGCAGCTTAGATCAAGTCAGGGCCCTGAACACTGAAGCTTTCTTT.

In the case of this clone: One junction end does not reproduce the germline sequence, and a read error may be involved. The chain carries TRBV29-1 and TRBJ1-2; D perhaps matches TRBD1 (6 bases). CDR1 is SQVTM and CDR2 is ANQGSEA in the germline V gene. CDR3 size: 14 residues. CDR3 amino acids: CSVEAQGRNYGYTF. The CDR3 bases are TGCAGCGTGGAAGCACAGGGACGTAACTATGGCTACACCTTC.

V usage is TRBV2 and J usage is TRBJ2-1; the match to TRBD2 covers 9 bases. This CDR3 spans 13 amino acids. The V segment lost 6 bases and the J segment 7 bases; nucleotides outside the gene matches: 4. From germline, CDR1 is SNHLY and CDR2 FYNNEI. The CDR3 loop is CASRREGRNEQFF. In nucleotides, the CDR3 is TGTGCCAGCAGGCGGGAGGGCCGGAATGAGCAGTTCTTC.